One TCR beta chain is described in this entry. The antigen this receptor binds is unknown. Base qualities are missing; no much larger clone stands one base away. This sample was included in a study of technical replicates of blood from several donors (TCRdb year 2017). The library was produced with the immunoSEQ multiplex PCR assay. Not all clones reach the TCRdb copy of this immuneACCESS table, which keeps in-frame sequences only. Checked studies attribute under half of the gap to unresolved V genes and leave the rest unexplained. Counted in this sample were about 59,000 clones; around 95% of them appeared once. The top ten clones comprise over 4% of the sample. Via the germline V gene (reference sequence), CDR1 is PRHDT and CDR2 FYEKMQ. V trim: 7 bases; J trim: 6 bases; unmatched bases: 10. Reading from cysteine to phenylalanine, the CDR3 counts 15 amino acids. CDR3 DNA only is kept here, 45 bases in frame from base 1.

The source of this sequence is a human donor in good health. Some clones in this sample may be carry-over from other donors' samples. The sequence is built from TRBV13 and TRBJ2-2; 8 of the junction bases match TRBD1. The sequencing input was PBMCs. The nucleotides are TGTGCCAGCAACGGGGAGGACAGGGAGGCCGGGGAGCTGTTTTTT. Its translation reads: CASNGEDREAGELFF.